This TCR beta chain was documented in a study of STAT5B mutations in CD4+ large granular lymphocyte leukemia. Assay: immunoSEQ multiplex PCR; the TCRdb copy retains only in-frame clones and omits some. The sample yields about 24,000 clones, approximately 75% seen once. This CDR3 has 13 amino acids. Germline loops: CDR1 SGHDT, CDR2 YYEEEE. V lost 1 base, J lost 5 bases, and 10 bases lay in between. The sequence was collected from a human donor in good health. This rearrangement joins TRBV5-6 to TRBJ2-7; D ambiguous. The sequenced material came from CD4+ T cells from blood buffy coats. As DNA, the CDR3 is TGTGCCAGCAGCTTGCTAGGGATCCACGAGCAGTACTTC. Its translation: CASSLLGIHEQYF.